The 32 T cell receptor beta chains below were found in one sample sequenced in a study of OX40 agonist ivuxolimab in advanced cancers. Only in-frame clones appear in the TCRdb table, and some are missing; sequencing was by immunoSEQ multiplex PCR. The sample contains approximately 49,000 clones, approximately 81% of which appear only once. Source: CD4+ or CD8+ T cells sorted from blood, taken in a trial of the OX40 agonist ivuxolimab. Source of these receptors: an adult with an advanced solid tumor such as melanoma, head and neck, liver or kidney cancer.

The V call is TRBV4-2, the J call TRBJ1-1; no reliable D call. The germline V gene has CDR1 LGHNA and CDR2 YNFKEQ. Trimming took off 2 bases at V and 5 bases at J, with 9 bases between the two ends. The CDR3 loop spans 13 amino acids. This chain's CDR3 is CASSQTWDTEAFF. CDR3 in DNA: TGTGCCAGCAGCCAAACGTGGGATACTGAAGCTTTCTTT.

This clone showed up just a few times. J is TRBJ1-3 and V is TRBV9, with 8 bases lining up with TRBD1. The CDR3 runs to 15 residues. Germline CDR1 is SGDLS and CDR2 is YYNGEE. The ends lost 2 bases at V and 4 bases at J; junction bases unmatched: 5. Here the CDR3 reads CASSVSGGEGNTIYF. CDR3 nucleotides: TGTGCCAGCAGCGTTTCAGGGGGCGAGGGAAACACCATATATTTT.

The CDR3 sequence is CASARRGTYEQYF. In nucleotides, the CDR3 is TGTGCAAGTGCGAGACGGGGGACCTACGAGCAGTACTTC. This chain links TRBV12-2 with TRBJ2-7; the tabulated D call, TRBD2, remains unverified against the DNA. TRBV12-2 is annotated as a pseudogene. This CDR3 spans 13 amino acids.

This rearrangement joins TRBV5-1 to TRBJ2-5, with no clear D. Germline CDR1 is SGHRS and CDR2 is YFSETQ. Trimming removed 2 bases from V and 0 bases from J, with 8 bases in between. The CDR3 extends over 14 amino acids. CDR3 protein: CASSFRVYQETQYF. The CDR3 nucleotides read TGCGCCAGCAGCTTCCGAGTGTACCAAGAGACCCAGTACTTC.

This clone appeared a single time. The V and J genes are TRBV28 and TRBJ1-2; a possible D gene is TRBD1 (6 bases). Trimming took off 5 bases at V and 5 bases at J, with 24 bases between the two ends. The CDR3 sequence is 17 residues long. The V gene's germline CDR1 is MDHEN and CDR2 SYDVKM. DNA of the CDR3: TGTGCCAGCAGTCCACCAAGGGGGGAAGGGGGGCCTTATGGCTACACCTTC. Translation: CASSPPRGEGGPYGYTF.

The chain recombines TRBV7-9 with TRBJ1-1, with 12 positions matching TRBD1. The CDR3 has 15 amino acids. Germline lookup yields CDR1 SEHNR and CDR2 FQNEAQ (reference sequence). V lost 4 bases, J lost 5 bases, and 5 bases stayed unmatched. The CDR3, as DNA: TGTGCCAGCAGCTGGGGGACAGGGGGCGAAACTGAAGCTTTCTTT. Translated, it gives CASSWGTGGETEAFF.

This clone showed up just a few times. CDR3 region: CASSSGQSSTDTQYF. The DNA for the CDR3 is TGCGCCAGCAGCTCCGGACAGTCTAGCACAGATACGCAGTATTTT. This chain links TRBV5-1 with TRBJ2-3; maybe TRBD1 (6 bases). CDR3 length: 15 amino acids. In germline, CDR1 is SGHRS, CDR2 YFSETQ. Trimming took 3 bases from V and 0 from J, leaving 11 bases between them.

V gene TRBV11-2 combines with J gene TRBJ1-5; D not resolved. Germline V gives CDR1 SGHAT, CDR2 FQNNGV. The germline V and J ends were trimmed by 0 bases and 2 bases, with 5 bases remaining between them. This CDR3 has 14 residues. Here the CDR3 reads CASSLESGNQPQHF. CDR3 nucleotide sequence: TGTGCCAGCAGCTTAGAGTCAGGCAATCAGCCCCAGCATTTT.

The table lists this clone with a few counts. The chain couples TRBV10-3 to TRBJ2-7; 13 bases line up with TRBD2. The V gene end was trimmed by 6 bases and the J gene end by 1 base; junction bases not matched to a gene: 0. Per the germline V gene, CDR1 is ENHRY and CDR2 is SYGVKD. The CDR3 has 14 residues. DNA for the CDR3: TGTGCCATCAGGACTAGCGGGAGGTCCTACGAGCAGTACTTC. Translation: CAIRTSGRSYEQYF.

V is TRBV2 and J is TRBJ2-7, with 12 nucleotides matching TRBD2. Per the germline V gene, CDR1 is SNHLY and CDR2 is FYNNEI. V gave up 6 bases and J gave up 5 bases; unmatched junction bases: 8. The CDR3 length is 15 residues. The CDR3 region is CASRKLAGGGNEQYF. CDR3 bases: TGTGCCAGCAGGAAACTAGCGGGAGGAGGTAACGAGCAGTACTTC. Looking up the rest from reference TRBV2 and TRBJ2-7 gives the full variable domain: EPEVTQTPSHQVTQMGQEVILRCVPISNHLYFYWYRQILGQKVEFLVSFYNNEISEKSEIFDDQFSVERPDGSNFTLKIRSTKLEDSAMYFCASRKLAGGGNEQYFGPGTRLTVT.

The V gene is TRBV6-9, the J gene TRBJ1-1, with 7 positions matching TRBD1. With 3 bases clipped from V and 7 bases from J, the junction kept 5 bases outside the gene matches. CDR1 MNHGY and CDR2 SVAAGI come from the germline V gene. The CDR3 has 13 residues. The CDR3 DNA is TGTGCCAGCAGTTACAACGACAGGGTTGAAGCTTTCTTT. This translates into CASSYNDRVEAFF.

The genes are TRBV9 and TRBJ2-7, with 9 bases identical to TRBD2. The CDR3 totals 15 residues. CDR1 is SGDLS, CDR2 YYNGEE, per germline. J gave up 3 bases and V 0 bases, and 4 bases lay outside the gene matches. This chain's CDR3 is CASSVEGSGSYEQYF. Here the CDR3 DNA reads TGTGCCAGCAGCGTAGAGGGTAGCGGGAGCTACGAGCAGTACTTC.

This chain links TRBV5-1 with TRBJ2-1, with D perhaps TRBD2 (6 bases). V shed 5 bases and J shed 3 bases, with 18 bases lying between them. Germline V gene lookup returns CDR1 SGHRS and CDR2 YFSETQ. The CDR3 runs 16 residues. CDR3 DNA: TGCGCCAGCAGTACCAGAGGCGGGATCGACTACAATGAGCAGTTCTTC. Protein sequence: CASSTRGGIDYNEQFF.

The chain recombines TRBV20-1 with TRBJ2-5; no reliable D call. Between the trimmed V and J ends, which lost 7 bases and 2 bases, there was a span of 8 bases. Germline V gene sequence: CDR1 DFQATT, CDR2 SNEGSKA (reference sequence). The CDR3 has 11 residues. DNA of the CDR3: TGCAGTGTCCCGATGCAAGAGACCCAGTACTTC. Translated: CSVPMQETQYF.

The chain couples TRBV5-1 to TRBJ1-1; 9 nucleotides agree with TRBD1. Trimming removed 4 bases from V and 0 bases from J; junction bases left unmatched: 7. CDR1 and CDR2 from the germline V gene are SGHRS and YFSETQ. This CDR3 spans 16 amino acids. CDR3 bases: TGCGCCAGCAGCCACCGGACAGGGGATTTGAACACTGAAGCTTTCTTT. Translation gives CASSHRTGDLNTEAFF.

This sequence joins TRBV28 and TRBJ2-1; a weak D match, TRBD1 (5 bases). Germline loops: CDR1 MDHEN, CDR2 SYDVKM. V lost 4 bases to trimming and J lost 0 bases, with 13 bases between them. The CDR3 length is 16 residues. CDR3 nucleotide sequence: TGTGCCAGCAGTTCCCAGGGTGCCAGCTCCTACAATGAGCAGTTCTTC. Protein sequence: CASSSQGASSYNEQFF.

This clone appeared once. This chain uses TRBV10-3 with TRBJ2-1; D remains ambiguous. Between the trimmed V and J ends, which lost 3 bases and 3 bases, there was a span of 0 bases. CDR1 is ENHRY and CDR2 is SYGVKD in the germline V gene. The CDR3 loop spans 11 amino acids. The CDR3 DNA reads TGTGCCATCAGTGACTACAATGAGCAGTTCTTC. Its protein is CAISDYNEQFF.

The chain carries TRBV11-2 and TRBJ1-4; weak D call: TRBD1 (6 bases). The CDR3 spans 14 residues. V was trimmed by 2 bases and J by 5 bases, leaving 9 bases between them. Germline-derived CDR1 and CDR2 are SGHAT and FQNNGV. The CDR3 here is CASSLRRGNEKLFF. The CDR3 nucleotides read TGTGCCAGCAGCTTACGGAGGGGGAATGAAAAACTGTTTTTT.

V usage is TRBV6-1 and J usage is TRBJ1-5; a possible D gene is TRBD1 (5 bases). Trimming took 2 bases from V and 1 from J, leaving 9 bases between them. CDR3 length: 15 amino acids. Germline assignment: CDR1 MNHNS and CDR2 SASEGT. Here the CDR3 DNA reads TGTGCCAGCAGTGAATTTTGGGACAGCAATCAGCCCCAGCATTTT. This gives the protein CASSEFWDSNQPQHF.

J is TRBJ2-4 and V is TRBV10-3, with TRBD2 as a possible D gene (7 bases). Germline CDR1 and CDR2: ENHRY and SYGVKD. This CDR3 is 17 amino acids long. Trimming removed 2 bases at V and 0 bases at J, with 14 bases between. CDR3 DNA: TGTGCCATCAGTGAGCGAGGGGGGGAGGGAGCCAAAAACATTCAGTACTTC. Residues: CAISERGGEGAKNIQYF.

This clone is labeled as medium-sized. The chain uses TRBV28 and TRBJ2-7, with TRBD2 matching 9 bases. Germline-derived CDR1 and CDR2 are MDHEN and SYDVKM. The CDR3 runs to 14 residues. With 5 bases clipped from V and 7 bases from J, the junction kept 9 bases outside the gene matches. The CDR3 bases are TGTGCCAGCAGTCGGTATAGCGGGAGTGGAGAGCAGTACTTC. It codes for CASSRYSGSGEQYF.

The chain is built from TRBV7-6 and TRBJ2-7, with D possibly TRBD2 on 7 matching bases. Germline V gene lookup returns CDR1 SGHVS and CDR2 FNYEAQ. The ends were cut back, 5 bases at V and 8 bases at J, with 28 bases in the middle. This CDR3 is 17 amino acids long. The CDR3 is CASSPQRGGNTGSQQYF. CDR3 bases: TGTGCCAGCAGCCCTCAAAGGGGGGGTAACACGGGCAGCCAGCAGTACTTC.

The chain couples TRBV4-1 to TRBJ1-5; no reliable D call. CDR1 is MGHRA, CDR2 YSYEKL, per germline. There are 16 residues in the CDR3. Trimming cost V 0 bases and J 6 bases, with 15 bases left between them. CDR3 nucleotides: TGCGCCAGCAGCCAAGATCCATCAAATCTGGGTCAGCCCCAGCATTTT. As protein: CASSQDPSNLGQPQHF.

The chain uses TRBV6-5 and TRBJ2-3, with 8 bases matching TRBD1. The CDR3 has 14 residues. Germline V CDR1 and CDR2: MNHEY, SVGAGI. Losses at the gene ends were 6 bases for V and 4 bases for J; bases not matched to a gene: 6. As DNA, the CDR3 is TGTGCCAGCAGATCTACAGGGGGGCCAGATACGCAGTATTTT. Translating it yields CASRSTGGPDTQYF.

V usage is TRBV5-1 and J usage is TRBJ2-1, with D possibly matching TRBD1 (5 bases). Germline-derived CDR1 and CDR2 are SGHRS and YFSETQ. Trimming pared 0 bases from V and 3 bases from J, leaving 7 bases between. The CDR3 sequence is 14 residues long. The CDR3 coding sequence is TGCGCCAGCAGCTTGGATCAGGGCTACAATGAGCAGTTCTTC. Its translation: CASSLDQGYNEQFF.

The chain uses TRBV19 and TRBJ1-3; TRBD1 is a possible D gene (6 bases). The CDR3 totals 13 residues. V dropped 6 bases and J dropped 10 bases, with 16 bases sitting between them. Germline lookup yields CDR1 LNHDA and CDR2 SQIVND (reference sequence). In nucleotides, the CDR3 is TGTGCCAGTAGCCCCCCCGGGGGACAAACCATATATTTT. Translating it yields CASSPPGGQTIYF.

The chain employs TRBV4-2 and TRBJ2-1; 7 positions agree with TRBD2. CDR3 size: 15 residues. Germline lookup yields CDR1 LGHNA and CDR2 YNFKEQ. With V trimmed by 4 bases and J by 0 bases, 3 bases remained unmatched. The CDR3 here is CASSLGTISYNEQFF. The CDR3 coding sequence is TGTGCCAGCAGCCTCGGGACTATCTCCTACAATGAGCAGTTCTTC.

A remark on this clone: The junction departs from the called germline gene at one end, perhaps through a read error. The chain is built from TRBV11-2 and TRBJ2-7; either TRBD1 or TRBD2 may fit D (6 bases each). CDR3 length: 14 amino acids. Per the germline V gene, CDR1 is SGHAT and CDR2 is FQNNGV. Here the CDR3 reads CASSLDQMGGARFF. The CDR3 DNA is TGTGCCAGCAGCTTAGATCAAATGGGGGGCGCCCGGTTCTTC.

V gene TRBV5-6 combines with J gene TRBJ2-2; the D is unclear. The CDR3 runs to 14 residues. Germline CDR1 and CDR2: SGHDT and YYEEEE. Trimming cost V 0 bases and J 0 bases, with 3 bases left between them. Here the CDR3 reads CASSLDPNTGELFF. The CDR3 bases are TGTGCCAGCAGCTTGGACCCGAACACCGGGGAGCTGTTTTTT.

In DNA form, the CDR3 reads TGTGCCAGCAGCCCAGGGGCCCACTACGAGCAGTACTTC. This codes for CASSPGAHYEQYF. This rearrangement joins TRBV5-6 to TRBJ2-7; D might be TRBD1 (6 bases). Trimming cost V 4 bases and J 3 bases, with 11 bases left between them. In germline, CDR1 is SGHDT, CDR2 YYEEEE. CDR3 length: 13 residues.

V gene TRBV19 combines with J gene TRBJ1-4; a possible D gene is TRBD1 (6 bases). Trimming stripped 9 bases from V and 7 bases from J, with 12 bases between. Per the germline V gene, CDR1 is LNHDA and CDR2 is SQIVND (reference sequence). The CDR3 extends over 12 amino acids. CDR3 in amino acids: CASKAGAEKLFF. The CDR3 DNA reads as TGTGCCAGCAAGGCAGGGGCTGAAAAACTGTTTTTT.

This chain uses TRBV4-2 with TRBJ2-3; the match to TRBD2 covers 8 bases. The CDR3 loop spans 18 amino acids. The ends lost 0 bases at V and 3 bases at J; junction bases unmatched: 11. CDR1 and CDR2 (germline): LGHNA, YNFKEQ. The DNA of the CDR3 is TGTGCCAGCAGCCAAGAGTGGCAGCGGGAGTTAGTAACAGATACGCAGTATTTT. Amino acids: CASSQEWQRELVTDTQYF.